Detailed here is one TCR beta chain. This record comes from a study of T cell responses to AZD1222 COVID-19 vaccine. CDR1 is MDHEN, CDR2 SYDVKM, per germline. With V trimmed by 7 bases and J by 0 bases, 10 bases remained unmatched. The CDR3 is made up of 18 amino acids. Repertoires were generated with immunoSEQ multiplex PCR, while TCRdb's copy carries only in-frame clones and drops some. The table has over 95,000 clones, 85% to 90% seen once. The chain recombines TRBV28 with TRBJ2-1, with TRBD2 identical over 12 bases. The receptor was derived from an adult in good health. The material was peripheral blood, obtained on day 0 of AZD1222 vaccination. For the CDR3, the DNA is TGTGCCAGCACCACGGGACTAGCGGGCAGGAGCTCCTACAATGAGCAGTTCTTC. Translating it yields CASTTGLAGRSSYNEQFF.